This TCR beta chain was sequenced in a study of T cells in Graves' hyperthyroidism and ophthalmopathy. Comments on this clonotype: Its antigen is as yet unknown.

Germline lookup yields CDR1 SEHNR and CDR2 FQNEAQ (reference sequence). There are 14 residues in the CDR3. V lost 10 bases and J 4 bases, leaving 17 bases between the germline ends. The TCR beta CDR3 regions underwent amplification using RNA transcripts as the source. HTBI primers were employed in a first-round RT-PCR of the TCR CDR3. TCRdb reanalysed the multiplex PCR reads using MiXCR and keeps one entry per CDR3 protein. Here the sample spans 350,000 to 500,000 distinct CDR3 sequences, roughly an eighth being singletons. General study results and limits: Within blood appeared most thyroid clonotypes that had expanded above 0.001.

This chain links TRBV7-9 with TRBJ2-1; TRBD1 is a possible D gene (6 bases). The TCR was taken from a woman younger than 30 with Graves' hyperthyroidism. The sample taken for sequencing was blood. This CDR3 is CATEIDRLYNEQFF. CDR3 DNA: TGTGCCACAGAAATCGACAGGCTGTACAATGAGCAGTTCTTC.